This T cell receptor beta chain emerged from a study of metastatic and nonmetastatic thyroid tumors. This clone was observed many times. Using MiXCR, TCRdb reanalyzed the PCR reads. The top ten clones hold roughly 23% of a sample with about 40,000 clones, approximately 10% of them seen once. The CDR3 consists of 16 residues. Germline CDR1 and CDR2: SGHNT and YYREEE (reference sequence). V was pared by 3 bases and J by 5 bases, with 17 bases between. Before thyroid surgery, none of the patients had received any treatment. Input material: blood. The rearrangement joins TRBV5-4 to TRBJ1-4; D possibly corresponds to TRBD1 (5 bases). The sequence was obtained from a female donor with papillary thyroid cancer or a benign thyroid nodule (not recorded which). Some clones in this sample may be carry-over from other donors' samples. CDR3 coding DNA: TGTGCCAGCAGCTCCTCGGGTGGGACGGGAAATGAAAAACTGTTTTTT. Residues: CASSSSGGTGNEKLFF.